This is a list of T cell receptor beta chains from one sample in a study of T cell repertoires in cytomegalovirus infection. These TCRs' antigens remain unknown. TCRdb redid the calling of the reads with MiXCR, one entry per CDR3 protein. The sample has approximately 770,000 distinct CDR3 sequences; about 29% are singletons. The material sequenced was cultured CD8+ T cells from PBMCs, taken from culture after CMV antigen stimulation. The receptors originated from a human donor in good health (CMV status not recorded). Some clones in this sample may be carry-over from other donors' samples. Both conserved end residues are trimmed from each CDR3. The order of the fields is clone size, V gene, CDR3 protein. Clone size, where shown, is once, few, many, or a class for clones that have expanded.

.,TRBV12-3/TRBV12-4,ASSFATSGGSSTDTQY
few,TRBV27,ASRGTGVNTEAF
.,TRBV3-1,ASSHGQGGYTGELF
.,TRBV27,ASSLTGVPYGYT
few,TRBV29-1,SVEDLYRTSAPRNNEQF
.,TRBV2,AQQNRLAGVEQY
few,TRBV6-1,ATVFPDSGELF
.,TRBV19,ASSIVGTEAYNEQF
.,TRBV5-1,ASSGGQGADTQY
.,TRBV12-3/TRBV12-4,ASSRWGESYSTDTQY
.,TRBV9,ASSARGSVLGYT
few,TRBV7-8,ASSPTAPFGNTIY
few,TRBV28,ASSFTGNQPQH
.,TRBV7-9,ATTTGQILKSTGELF
few,TRBV6-2/TRBV6-3,ASSYAPGDLTLPIYGYT
.,TRBV15,ATSRFRDRTDTQY
many,TRBV6-5,ASSYSTSGETQY
many,TRBV7-2,ASSPYTTGFTEAF
.,TRBV4-1,ASSPWVFGGVDNEQF
.,TRBV4-1,ASSHNSGTGLLEKLF